These 9 T cell receptor beta chains were all obtained from the same sample, sequenced in a study of somatic mutations in cytotoxic T cells in rheumatoid arthritis. Sequenced by immunoSEQ multiplex PCR; TCRdb stores in-frame clones only, minus some. Of 18,000 or so clones in the sample, more than 60% are singletons; the top ten hold 21%. The sequenced material came from CD8+ T cells sorted from blood. These receptors were obtained from a woman aged 60-70 years in good health.

The chain links TRBV16 to TRBJ2-7; possible D gene TRBD1, 6 bases. Per germline, CDR1 KGHSY and CDR2 FQNENV. This CDR3 is 12 amino acids long. V dropped 4 bases and J dropped 9 bases, with 13 bases sitting between them. CDR3 in amino acids: CASSPTGPPQYF. CDR3 nucleotide sequence: TGTGCCAGCAGCCCTACAGGGCCTCCGCAGTACTTC.

This clone has a handful of counts. V is TRBV6-1 and J is TRBJ2-1, with D hard to call. CDR1 and CDR2 (germline): MNHNS, SASEGT. This CDR3 has 11 residues. Trimming removed 6 bases at V and 10 bases at J, with 10 bases between. CDR3 sequence reads: CASRGYREQFF. The DNA for the CDR3 is TGTGCCAGCAGGGGCTACCGGGAGCAGTTCTTC.

This clone was picked up one time. The chain's CDR3 is CASSLQPPNEQFF. CDR3 DNA: TGCGCCAGCAGCTTACAACCGCCTAATGAGCAGTTCTTC. The rearrangement uses TRBV5-1 and TRBJ2-1; no firm D call. CDR1 is SGHRS, CDR2 YFSETQ, per germline. The CDR3 contains 13 residues. Trimming cost V 2 bases and J 7 bases, with 10 bases left between them. Full variable domain (rest looked up from reference TRBV5-1 and TRBJ2-1): KAGVTQTPRYLIKTRGQQVTLSCSPISGHRSVSWYQQTPGQGLQFLFEYFSETQRNKGNFPGRFSGRQFSNSRSEMNVSTLELGDSALYLCASSLQPPNEQFFGPGTRLTVL.

The chain has TRBV10-3 and TRBJ2-7; 8 bases line up with TRBD2. V lost 2 bases, J lost 2 bases, and 11 bases stayed unmatched. The CDR3 spans 17 residues. CDR1 ENHRY and CDR2 SYGVKD come from the germline V gene. For the CDR3, the DNA is TGTGCCATCAGTGAGCGGGATAGCGGGAAAGGCACCTACGAGCAGTACTTC. Its protein is CAISERDSGKGTYEQYF.

The chain joins TRBV6-6 to TRBJ2-7; TRBD1 agrees at 8 bases. This CDR3 has 13 amino acids. Germline trimming cut 7 bases from V and 5 bases from J; bases unmatched to any gene: 7. CDR1 is MNHNY and CDR2 is SVGAGI in the germline V gene (reference sequence). The DNA of the CDR3 is TGTGCCAGCACACTCTACAGGGGGAACGAGCAGTACTTC. Its protein is CASTLYRGNEQYF.

In its sample, this clone was seen a few times. V gene TRBV28 combines with J gene TRBJ2-3; TRBD1 matches at 7 bases. This CDR3 has 15 residues. The germline CDR1 and CDR2 sequences are MDHEN and SYDVKM. Trimming removed 5 bases from V and 4 bases from J; junction bases left unmatched: 9. CDR3 DNA: TGTGCCAGCAGTCTCGACAGGGTAGGGGCAGATACGCAGTATTTT. It encodes CASSLDRVGADTQYF.

The chain joins TRBV5-1 to TRBJ1-1; D is ambiguous. The CDR3 runs 13 residues. V gave up 1 base and J gave up 7 bases, with 11 bases separating them. The V gene's germline CDR1 is SGHRS and CDR2 YFSETQ. The chain's CDR3 is CASSLNTHFEAFF. The CDR3 region has the DNA TGCGCCAGCAGCTTGAATACCCACTTTGAAGCTTTCTTT.

The chain links TRBV9 to TRBJ1-2; 8 nucleotides align to TRBD1. The CDR3 contains 14 residues. The V gene end was trimmed by 4 bases and the J gene end by 8 bases; junction bases not matched to a gene: 10. CDR1 is SGDLS and CDR2 is YYNGEE in the germline V gene. CDR3 in DNA: TGTGCCAGCAGCCAAGCTGACAGGGGAGGAGGCTACACCTTC. Translated, it gives CASSQADRGGGYTF. Full variable domain (missing parts from reference TRBV9 and TRBJ1-2): DSGVTQTPKHLITATGQRVTLRCSPRSGDLSVYWYQQSLDQGLQFLIQYYNGEERAKGNILERFSAQQFPDLHSELNLSSLELGDSALYFCASSQADRGGGYTFGSGTRLTVV.

The chain recombines TRBV7-6 with TRBJ1-1; D remains ambiguous. Germline CDR1 SGHVS, CDR2 FNYEAQ. Trimming removed 1 base from V and 1 base from J, with 4 bases in between. This CDR3 has 13 amino acids. CDR3 sequence: CASSLGQNTEAFF. As DNA, the CDR3 is TGTGCCAGCAGCTTAGGCCAGAACACTGAAGCTTTCTTT.